This T cell receptor (beta chain) appears in the sequencing data of a study of blood T cell repertoires in COVID-19. The CDR3 is made up of 16 amino acids. Germline V gene data show CDR1 as SGHDN and CDR2 as FVKESK. The junction had 2 bases not matched to a gene; V was cut back by 1 base and J by 0 bases. The method was immunoSEQ multiplex PCR; TCRdb's version includes in-frame clones alone and lacks a portion of them. Among 150,000 or so clones, more than 80% were seen once, and the ten largest hold about 12%. This TCR came from a man aged 50 to 60 who had recovered from COVID-19. The specimen was PBMCs or T cells enriched from blood (not recorded which). The V call is TRBV14, the J call TRBJ1-4; 7 bases align to TRBD1. The CDR3 loop is CASSQGDSATNEKLFF. CDR3 nucleotides: TGTGCCAGCAGCCAAGGGGACAGTGCAACTAATGAAAAACTGTTTTTT.